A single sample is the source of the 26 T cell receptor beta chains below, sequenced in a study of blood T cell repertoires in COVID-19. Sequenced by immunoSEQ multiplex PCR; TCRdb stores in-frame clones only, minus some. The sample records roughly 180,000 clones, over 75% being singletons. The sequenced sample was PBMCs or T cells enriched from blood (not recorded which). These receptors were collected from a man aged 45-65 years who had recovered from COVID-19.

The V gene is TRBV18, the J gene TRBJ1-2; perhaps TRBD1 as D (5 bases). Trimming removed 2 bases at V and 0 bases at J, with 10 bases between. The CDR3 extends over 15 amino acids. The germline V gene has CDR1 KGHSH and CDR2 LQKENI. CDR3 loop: CASSPGADSNYGYTF. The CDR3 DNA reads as TGTGCCAGCTCACCAGGGGCGGATTCTAACTATGGCTACACCTTC.

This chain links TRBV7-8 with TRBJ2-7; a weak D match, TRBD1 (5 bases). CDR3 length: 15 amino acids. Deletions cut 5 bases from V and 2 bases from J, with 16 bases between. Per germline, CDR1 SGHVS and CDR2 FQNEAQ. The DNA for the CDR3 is TGTGCCAGCAGCCCCGGGCAGGGTGGGACCTACGAGCAGTACTTC. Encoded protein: CASSPGQGGTYEQYF.

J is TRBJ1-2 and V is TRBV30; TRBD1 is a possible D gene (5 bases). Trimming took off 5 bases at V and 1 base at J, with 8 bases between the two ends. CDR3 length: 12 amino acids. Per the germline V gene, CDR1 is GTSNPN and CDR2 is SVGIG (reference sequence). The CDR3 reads CAWSDSNYGYTF. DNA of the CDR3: TGTGCCTGGTCCGACAGTAACTATGGCTACACCTTC.

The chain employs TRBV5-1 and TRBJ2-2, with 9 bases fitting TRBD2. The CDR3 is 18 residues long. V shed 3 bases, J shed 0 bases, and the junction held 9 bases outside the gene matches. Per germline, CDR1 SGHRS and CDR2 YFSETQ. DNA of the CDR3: TGCGCCAGCAGCTCGGGACTAGCCCCATTACCGAACACCGGGGAGCTGTTTTTT. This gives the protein CASSSGLAPLPNTGELFF.

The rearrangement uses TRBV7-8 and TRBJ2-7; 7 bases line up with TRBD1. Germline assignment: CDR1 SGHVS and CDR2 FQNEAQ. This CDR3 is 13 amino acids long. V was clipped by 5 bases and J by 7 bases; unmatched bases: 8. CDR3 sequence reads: CASSRQGQVEQYF. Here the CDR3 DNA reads TGTGCCAGCAGCCGACAGGGACAAGTGGAGCAGTACTTC.

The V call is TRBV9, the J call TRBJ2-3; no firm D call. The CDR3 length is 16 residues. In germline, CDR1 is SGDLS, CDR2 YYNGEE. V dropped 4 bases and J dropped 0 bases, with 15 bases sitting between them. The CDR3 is CASSPRVAASTDTQYF. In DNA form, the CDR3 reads TGTGCCAGCAGCCCCCGGGTAGCCGCAAGCACAGATACGCAGTATTTT.

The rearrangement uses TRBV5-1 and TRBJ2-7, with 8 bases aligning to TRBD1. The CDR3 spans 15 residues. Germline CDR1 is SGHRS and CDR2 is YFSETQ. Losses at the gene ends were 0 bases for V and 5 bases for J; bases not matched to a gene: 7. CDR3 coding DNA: TGCGCCAGCAGCTTGGCGGACAGGGCCGTGAACGAGCAGTACTTC. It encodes CASSLADRAVNEQYF.

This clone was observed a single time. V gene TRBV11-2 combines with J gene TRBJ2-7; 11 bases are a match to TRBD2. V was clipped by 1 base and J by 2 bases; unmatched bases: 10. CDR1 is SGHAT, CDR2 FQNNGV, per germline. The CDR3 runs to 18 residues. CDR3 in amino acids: CASSLAFSGRGRTYEQYF. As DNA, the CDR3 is TGTGCCAGCAGCTTAGCTTTTAGCGGGAGGGGTCGAACCTACGAGCAGTACTTC.

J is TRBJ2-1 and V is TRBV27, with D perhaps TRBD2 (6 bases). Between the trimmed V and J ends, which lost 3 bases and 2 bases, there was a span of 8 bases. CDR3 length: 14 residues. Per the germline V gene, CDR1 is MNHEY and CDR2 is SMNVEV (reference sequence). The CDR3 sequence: CASSLGGPYNEQFF. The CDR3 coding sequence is TGTGCCAGCAGTTTGGGAGGACCCTACAATGAGCAGTTCTTC.

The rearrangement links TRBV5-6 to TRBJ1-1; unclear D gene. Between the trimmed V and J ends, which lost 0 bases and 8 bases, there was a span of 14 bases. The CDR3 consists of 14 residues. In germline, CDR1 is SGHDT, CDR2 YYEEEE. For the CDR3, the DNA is TGTGCCAGCAGCTTGGGGCAGCATCGGGGAGAAGCTTTCTTT. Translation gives CASSLGQHRGEAFF.

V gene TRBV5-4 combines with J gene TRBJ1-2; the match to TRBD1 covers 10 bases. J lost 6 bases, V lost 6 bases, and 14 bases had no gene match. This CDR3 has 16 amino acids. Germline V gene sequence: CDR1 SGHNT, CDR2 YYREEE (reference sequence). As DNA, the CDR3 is TGTGCCAGCACGCAGACAGGGGGCGCGATTGGGAATGGCTACACCTTC. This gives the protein CASTQTGGAIGNGYTF.

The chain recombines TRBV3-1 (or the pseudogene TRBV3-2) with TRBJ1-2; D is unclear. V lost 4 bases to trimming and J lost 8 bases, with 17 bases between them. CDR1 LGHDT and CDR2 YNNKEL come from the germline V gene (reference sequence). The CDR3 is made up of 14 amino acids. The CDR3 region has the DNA TGTGCCAGCAGCCCCCTAATTGCGGCCTCGGGCTACACCTTC. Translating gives CASSPLIAASGYTF.

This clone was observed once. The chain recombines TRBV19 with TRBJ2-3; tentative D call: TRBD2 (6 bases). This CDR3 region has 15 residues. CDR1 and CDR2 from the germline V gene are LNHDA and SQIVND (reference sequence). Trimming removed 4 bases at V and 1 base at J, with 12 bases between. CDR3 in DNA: TGTGCCAGTAGTAACCGGGACTTTGGCACAGATACGCAGTATTTT. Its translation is CASSNRDFGTDTQYF.

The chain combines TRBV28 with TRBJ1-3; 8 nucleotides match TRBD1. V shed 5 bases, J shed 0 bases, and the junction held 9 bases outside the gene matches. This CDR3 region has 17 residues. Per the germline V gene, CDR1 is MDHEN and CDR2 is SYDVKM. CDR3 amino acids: CASSPSGTGNSGNTIYF. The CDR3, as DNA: TGTGCCAGCAGTCCATCCGGGACAGGCAACTCTGGAAACACCATATATTTT.

CDR3 coding DNA: TGTGCCAGCAGCCAACAAGGACAGGCGGCGGTTGAGCAGTACTTC. Encoded protein: CASSQQGQAAVEQYF. The chain carries TRBV14 and TRBJ2-7, with 7 bases matching TRBD1. J lost 7 bases, V lost 2 bases, and 11 bases had no gene match. Germline CDR1 reads SGHDN; CDR2 reads FVKESK. The CDR3 covers 15 residues.

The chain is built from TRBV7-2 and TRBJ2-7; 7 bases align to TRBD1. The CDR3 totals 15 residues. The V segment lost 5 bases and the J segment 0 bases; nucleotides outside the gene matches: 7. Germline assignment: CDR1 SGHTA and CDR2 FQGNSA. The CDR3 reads CASSAYRDSSYEQYF. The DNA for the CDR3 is TGTGCCAGCAGCGCGTACCGGGACAGCTCCTACGAGCAGTACTTC.

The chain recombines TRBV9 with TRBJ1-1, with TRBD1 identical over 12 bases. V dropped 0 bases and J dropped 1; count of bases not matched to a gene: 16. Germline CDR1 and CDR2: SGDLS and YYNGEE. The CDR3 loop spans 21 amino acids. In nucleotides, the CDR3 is TGTGCCAGCAGCGTAGGTCTTGGTAGGTTGGGGACAGGGGGCGCGAACACTGAAGCTTTCTTT. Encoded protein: CASSVGLGRLGTGGANTEAFF.

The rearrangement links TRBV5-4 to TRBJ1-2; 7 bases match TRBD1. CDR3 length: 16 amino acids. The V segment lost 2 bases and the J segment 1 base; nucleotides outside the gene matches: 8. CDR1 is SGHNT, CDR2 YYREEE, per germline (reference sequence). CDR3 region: CASSFGAGGNNYGYTF. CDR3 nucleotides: TGTGCCAGCAGCTTCGGGGCAGGGGGGAATAACTATGGCTACACCTTC. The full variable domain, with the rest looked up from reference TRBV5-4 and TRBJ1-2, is ETGVTQSPTHLIKTRGQQVTLRCSSQSGHNTVSWYQQALGQGPQFIFQYYREEENGRGNFPPRFSGLQFPNYSSELNVNALELDDSALYLCASSFGAGGNNYGYTFGSGTRLTVV.

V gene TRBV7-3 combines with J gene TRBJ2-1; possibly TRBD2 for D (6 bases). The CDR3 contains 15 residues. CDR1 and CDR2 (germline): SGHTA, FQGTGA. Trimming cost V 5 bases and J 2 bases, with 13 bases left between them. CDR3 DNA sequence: TGTGCCAGCAGCCGATCGACTAGACCCTACAATGAGCAGTTCTTC. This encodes CASSRSTRPYNEQFF.

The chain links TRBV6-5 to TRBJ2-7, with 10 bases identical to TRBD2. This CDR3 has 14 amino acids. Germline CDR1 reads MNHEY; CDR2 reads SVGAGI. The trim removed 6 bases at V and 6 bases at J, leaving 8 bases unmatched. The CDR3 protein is CASRATGTSVEQYF. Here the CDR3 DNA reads TGTGCCAGCAGGGCAACCGGGACTAGCGTCGAGCAGTACTTC.

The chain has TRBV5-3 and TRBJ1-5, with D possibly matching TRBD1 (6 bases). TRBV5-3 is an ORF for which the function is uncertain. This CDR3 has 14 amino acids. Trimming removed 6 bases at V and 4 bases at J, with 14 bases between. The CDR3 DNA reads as TGTGCCAGAACTCCCCAGGGGCATAATCAGCCCCAGCATTTT. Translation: CARTPQGHNQPQHF.

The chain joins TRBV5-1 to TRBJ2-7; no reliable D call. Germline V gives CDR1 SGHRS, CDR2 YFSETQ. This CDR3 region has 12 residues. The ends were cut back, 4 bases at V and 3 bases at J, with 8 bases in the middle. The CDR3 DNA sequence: TGCGCCAGCAGCCCCGCTAGCTACGAGCAGTACTTC. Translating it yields CASSPASYEQYF.

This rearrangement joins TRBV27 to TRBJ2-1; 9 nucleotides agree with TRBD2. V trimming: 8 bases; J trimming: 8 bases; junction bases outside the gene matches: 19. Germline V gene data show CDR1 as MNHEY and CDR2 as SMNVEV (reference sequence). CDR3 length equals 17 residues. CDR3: CASGPRGAGGPRYEQFF. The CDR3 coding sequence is TGTGCCAGCGGTCCCCGCGGAGCGGGGGGACCGAGGTATGAGCAGTTCTTC.

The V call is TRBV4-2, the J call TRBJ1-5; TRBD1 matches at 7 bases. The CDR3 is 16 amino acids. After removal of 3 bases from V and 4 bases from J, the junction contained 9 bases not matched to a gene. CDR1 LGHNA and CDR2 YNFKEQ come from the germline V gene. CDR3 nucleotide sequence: TGTGCCAGCAGCCAGGTCCCGGGACAGAAAAATCAGCCCCAGCATTTT. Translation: CASSQVPGQKNQPQHF.

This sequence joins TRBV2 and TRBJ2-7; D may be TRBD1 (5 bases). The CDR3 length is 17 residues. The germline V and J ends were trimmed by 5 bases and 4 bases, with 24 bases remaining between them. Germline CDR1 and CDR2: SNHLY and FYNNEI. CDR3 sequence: CASSFFPPREGPYEQYF. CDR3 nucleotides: TGTGCCAGCAGTTTTTTTCCCCCCAGGGAAGGGCCGTACGAGCAGTACTTC.

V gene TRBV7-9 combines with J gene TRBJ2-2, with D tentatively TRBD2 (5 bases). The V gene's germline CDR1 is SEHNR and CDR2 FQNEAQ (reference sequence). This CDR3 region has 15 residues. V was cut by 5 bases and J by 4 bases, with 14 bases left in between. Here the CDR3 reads CASSPPSGSTGELFF. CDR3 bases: TGTGCCAGCAGCCCCCCATCTGGGAGCACCGGGGAGCTGTTTTTT.